The sequence of this T cell receptor (beta chain) was determined in a study of cytomegalovirus exposure and HLA in healthy donors. Study in general: Out of 150 million to 200 million T cells, an earlier analysis found fewer than 140 million unique TCR beta sequences in total. The study's findings and limits: The authors assumed roughly uniform sequencing depth across donors for presence/absence analyses. Across donors, most TCRs were seen rarely, yet some public ones were widespread.

In regard to this clone: The antigen is not known.

The PCR had 60 Vbeta and 13 Jbeta primers. Measured with immunoSEQ multiplex PCR; TCRdb has only the in-frame clones, and not every one. The data contain around 110,000 clones, 74% of them singletons. The receptor's source is a young man in good health and CMV-seropositive. Sequencing was carried out using PBMCs.

CDR3: CAWSVLDGGGYTF. The CDR3 DNA reads TGTGCCTGGAGTGTACTAGACGGTGGGGGCTACACCTTC. The chain is built from TRBV30 and TRBJ1-2; unclear D gene. Germline-derived CDR1 and CDR2 are GTSNPN and SVGIG (reference sequence). The CDR3 is made up of 13 amino acids. Trimming stripped 0 bases from V and 8 bases from J, with 13 bases between.